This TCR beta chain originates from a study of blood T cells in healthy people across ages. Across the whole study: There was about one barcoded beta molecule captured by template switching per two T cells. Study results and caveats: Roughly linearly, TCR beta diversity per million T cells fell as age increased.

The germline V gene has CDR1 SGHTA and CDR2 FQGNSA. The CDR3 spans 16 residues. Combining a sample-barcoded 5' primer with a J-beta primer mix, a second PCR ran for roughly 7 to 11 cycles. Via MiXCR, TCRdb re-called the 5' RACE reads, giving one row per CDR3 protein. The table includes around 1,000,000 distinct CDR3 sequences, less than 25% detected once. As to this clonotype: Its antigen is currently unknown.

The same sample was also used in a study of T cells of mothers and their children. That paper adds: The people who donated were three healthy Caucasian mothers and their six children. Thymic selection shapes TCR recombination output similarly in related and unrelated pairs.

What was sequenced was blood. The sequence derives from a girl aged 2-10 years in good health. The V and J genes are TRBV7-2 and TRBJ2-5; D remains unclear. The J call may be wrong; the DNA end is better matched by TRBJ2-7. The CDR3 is CASSPPGSDTMYEQYF. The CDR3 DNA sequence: TGTGCCAGCAGCCCCCCCGGGTCCGATACCATGTACGAGCAGTACTTC.